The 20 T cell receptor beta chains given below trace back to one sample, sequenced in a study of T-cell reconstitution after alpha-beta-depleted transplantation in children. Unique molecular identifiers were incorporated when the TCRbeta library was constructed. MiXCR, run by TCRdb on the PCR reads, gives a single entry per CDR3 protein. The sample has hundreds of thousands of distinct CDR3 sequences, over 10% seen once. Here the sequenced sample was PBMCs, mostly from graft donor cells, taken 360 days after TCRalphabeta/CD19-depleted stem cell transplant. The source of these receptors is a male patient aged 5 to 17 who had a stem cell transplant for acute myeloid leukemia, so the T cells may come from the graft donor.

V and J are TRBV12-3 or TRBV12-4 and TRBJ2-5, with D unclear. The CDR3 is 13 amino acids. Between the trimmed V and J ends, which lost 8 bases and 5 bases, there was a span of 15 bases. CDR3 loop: CASRPADGETQYF. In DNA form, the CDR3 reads TGTGCCAGCCGACCGGCAGATGGGGAGACCCAGTACTTC.

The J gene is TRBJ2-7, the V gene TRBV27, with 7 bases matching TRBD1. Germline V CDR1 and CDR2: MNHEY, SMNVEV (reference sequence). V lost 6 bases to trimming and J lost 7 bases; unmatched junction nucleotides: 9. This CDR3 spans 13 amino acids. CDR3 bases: TGTGCCAGCAGCCCAGACAGGGTGTATGAGCAGTACTTC. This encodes CASSPDRVYEQYF.

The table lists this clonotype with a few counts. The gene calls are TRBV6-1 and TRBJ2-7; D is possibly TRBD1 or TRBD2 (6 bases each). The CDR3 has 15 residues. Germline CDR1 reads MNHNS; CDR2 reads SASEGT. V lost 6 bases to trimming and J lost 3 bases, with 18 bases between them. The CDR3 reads CASREGGAKVYEQYF. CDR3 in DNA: TGTGCCAGCAGGGAGGGGGGCGCCAAGGTCTACGAGCAGTACTTC.

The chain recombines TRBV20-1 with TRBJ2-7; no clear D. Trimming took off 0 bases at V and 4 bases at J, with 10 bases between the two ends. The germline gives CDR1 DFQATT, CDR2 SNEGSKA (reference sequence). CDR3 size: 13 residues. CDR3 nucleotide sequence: TGCAGTGCTAGAGATGAAACCGCGTACGAGCAGTACTTC. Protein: CSARDETAYEQYF.

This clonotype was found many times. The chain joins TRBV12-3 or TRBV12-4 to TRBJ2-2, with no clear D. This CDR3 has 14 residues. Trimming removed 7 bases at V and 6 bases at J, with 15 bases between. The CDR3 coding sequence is TGTGCCAGCACAGGTTATCTTGGTGCCGGGGAGCTGTTTTTT. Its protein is CASTGYLGAGELFF.

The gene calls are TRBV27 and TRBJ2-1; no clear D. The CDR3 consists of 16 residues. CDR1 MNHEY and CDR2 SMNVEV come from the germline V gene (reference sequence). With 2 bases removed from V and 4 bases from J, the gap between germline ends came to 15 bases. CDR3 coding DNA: TGTGCCAGCAGTTTAGGGATTAGGCGGAAGTACAATGAGCAGTTCTTC. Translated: CASSLGIRRKYNEQFF.

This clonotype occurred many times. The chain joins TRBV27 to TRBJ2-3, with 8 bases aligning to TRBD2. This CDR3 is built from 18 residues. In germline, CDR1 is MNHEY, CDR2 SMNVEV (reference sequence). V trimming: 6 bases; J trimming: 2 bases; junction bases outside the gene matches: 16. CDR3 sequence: CASSPLPLAGRNTDTQYF. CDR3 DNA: TGTGCCAGCAGCCCCCTCCCCTTAGCGGGACGAAACACAGATACGCAGTATTTT.

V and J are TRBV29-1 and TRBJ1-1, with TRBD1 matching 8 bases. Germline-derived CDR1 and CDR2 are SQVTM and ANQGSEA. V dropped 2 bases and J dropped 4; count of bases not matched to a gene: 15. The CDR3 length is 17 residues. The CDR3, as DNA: TGCAGCGTTGAAAGGGACAGGACCCGTTGGAAGGGCACTGAAGCTTTCTTT. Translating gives CSVERDRTRWKGTEAFF.

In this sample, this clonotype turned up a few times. CDR3 bases: TGTGCCAGCAGCGGGGGACTAGGTTCAGACACCGGGGAGCTGTTTTTT. Protein: CASSGGLGSDTGELFF. The rearrangement links TRBV9 to TRBJ2-2; 8 bases map to TRBD2. The V gene end was trimmed by 3 bases and the J gene end by 3 bases; junction bases not matched to a gene: 7. The germline V gene has CDR1 SGDLS and CDR2 YYNGEE. CDR3 length: 16 amino acids.

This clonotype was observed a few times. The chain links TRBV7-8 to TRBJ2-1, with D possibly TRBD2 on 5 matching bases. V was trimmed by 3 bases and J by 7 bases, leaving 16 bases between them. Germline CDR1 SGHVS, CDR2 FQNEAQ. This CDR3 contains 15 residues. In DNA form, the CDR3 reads TGTGCCAGCAGCTTTTTCCGGGAATTGAGAAATGAGCAGTTCTTC. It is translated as CASSFFRELRNEQFF.

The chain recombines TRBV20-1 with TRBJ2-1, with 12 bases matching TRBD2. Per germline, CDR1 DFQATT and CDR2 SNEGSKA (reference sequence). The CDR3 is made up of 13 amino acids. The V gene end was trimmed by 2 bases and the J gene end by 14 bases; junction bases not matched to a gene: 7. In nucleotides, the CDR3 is TGCAGTGCTAGAAACCTAGCGGGAGGGCCTGAGTTCTTC. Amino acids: CSARNLAGGPEFF.

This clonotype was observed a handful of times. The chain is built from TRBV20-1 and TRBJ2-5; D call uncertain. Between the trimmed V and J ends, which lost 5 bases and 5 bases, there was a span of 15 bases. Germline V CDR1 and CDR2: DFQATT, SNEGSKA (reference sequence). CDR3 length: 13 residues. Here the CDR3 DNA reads TGCAGTGCTGAGGCATTGGATATGGAGACCCAGTACTTC. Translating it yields CSAEALDMETQYF.

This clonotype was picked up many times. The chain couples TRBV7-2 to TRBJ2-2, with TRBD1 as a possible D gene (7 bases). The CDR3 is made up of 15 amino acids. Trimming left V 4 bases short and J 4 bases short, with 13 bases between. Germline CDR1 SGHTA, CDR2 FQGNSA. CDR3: CASSSVQGGTGELFF. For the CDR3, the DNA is TGTGCCAGCAGCTCCGTTCAGGGGGGCACCGGGGAGCTGTTTTTT.

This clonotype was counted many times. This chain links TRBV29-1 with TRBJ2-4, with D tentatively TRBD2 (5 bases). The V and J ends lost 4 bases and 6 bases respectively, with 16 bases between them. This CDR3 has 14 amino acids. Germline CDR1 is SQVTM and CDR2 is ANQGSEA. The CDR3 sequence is CSVVGGLAGNIQYF. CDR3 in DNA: TGCAGCGTTGTCGGCGGTCTCGCGGGAAACATTCAGTACTTC.

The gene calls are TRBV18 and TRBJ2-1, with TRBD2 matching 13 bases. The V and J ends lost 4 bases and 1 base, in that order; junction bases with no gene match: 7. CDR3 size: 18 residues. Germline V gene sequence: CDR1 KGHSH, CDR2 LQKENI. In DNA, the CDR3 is TGTGCCAGCTCACAACTAGCGGGAGGGATTGAGTCCTACAATGAGCAGTTCTTC. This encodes CASSQLAGGIESYNEQFF.

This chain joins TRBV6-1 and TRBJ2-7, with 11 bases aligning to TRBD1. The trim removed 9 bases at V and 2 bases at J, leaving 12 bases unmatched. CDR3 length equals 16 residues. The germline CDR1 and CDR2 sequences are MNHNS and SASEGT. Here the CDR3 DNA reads TGTGCCAGTAAGATATCGGGACAGGGGGTCCCCTACGAGCAGTACTTC. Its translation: CASKISGQGVPYEQYF.

CDR3 in amino acids: CASSLQPHLYEQYF. The CDR3 DNA sequence: TGTGCCAGCAGCTTACAGCCCCACTTGTACGAGCAGTACTTC. The chain joins TRBV7-9 to TRBJ2-7; D gene uncertain. Per germline, CDR1 SEHNR and CDR2 FQNEAQ (reference sequence). This CDR3 contains 14 residues. V lost 2 bases, J lost 4 bases, and 12 bases lay in between.

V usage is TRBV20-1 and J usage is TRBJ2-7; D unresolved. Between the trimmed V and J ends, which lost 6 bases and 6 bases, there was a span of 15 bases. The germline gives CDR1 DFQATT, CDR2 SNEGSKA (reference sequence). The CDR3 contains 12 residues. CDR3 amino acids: CSAYQALAEQYF. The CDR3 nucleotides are TGCAGTGCCTACCAGGCCTTGGCCGAGCAGTACTTC.

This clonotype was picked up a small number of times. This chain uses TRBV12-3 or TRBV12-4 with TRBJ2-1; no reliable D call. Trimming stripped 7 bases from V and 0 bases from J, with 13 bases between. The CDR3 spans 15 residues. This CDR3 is CASMPKGSSYNEQFF. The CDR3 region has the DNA TGTGCCAGCATGCCCAAAGGCAGCTCCTACAATGAGCAGTTCTTC.

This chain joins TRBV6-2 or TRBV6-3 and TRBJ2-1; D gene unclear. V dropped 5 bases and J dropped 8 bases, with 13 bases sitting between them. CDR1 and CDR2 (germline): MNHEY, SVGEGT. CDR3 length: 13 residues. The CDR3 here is CASSQVVTDEQFF. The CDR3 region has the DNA TGTGCCAGCAGTCAGGTAGTAACGGATGAGCAGTTCTTC.